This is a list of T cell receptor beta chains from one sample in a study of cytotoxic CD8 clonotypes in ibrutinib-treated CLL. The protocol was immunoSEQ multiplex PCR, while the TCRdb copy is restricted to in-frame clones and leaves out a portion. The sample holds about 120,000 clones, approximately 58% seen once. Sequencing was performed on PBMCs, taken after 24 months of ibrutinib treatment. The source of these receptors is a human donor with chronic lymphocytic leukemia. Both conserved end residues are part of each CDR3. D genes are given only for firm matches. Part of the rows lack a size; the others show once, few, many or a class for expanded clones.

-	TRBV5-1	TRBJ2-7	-	CASSLGERRYEQYF	TGCGCCAGCAGCTTGGGGGAAAGGCGCTACGAGCAGTACTTC
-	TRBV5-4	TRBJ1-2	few	CASSLERANYGYTF	TGTGCCAGCAGCTTGGAGAGGGCTAACTATGGCTACACCTTC
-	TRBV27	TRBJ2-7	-	CASSLMGAASEQYF	TGTGCCAGCAGTTTAATGGGGGCGGCTAGCGAGCAGTACTTC
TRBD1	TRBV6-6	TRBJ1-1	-	CASSSQGGTEAFF	TGTGCCAGCAGTTCCCAGGGGGGCACTGAAGCTTTCTTT
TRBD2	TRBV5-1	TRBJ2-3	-	CASSLDGGAPDTQYF	TGCGCCAGCAGCTTGGACGGGGGGGCCCCAGATACGCAGTATTTT
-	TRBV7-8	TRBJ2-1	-	CASSLAVGREQFF	TGTGCCAGCAGCTTGGCAGTGGGGAGAGAGCAGTTCTTC
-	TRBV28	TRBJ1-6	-	CASRTPGENSPLHF	TGTGCCAGCCGTACGCCAGGGGAAAATTCACCCCTCCACTTT
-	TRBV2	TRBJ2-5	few	CASSERGVWIGETQYF	TGTGCCAGCAGTGAAAGGGGGGTATGGATTGGGGAGACCCAGTACTTC
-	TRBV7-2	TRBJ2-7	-	CASSSDRKNEQYF	TGTGCCAGCAGTTCAGACAGGAAGAACGAGCAGTACTTC
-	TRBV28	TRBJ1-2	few	CASDAGETNYGYTF	TGTGCCAGCGACGCAGGGGAGACAAACTATGGCTACACCTTC
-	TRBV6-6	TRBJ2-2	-	CASSYSWTRTGELFF	TGTGCCAGCAGTTACTCGTGGACTCGCACCGGGGAGCTGTTTTTT
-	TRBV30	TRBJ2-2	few	CAWSPSTGELFF	TGTGCCTGGAGCCCTTCTACCGGGGAGCTGTTTTTT
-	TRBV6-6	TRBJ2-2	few	CASSYRQGPTGELFF	TGTGCCAGCAGTTATAGGCAGGGACCCACCGGGGAGCTGTTTTTT
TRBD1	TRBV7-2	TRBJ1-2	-	CASSMTGGGYGYTF	TGTGCCAGCAGCATGACAGGGGGCGGCTATGGCTACACCTTC
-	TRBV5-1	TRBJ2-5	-	CASSPGGGRETQYF	TGCGCCAGCAGCCCGGGTGGGGGCCGTGAGACCCAGTACTTC
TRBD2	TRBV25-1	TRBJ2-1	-	CASIPSGGWVEQFF	TGTGCCAGTATCCCTAGCGGGGGTTGGGTTGAGCAGTTCTTC
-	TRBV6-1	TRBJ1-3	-	CASSPRTIPGNTIYF	TGTGCCAGCAGTCCTAGGACAATTCCTGGAAACACCATATATTTT
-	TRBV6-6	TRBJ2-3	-	CASSVSGDTQYF	TGTGCCAGCAGTGTATCGGGCGATACGCAGTATTTT
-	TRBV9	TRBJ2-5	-	CASSVRPNQGWETQYF	TGTGCCAGCAGCGTGAGGCCGAACCAGGGGTGGGAGACCCAGTACTTC
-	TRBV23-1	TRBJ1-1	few	CASSQSVGLDTEAFF	TGCGCCAGCAGTCAATCGGTGGGGTTGGACACTGAAGCTTTCTTT
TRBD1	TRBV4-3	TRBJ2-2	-	CASSQDSTGANTGELFF	TGCGCCAGCAGCCAAGATAGCACAGGGGCGAACACCGGGGAGCTGTTTTTT
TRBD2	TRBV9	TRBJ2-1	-	CASSRREGTYNEQFF	TGTGCCAGCAGCCGTAGGGAGGGGACTTACAATGAGCAGTTCTTC
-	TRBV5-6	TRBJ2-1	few	CASSLSYETGSNEQFF	TGTGCCAGCAGCTTGTCATATGAGACAGGATCAAATGAGCAGTTCTTC
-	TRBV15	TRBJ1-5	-	CATSRIRGQPQHF	TGTGCCACCAGCAGGATCAGGGGCCAGCCCCAGCATTTT
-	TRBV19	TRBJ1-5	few	CASSIRGTGNQPQHF	TGTGCCAGTAGTATAAGGGGAACGGGGAATCAGCCCCAGCATTTT
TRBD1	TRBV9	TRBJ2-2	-	CASSLGGTGLGELFF	TGTGCCAGCAGTCTGGGTGGGACAGGGTTGGGGGAGCTGTTTTTT
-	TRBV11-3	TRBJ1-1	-	CASSRRGWTEAFF	TGTGCCAGCAGCCGACGAGGATGGACTGAAGCTTTCTTT